Each of the 19 T cell receptor beta chains below was sequenced from the same sample in a study of T cells in Graves' hyperthyroidism and ophthalmopathy. The source material, RNA transcripts, was used to amplify TCR beta CDR3 regions. First-round RT-PCR with HTBI primers amplified the TCR CDR3 region. Each CDR3 protein is one row after TCRdb ran MiXCR on the multiplex PCR reads. The top ten clones hold about 40% of a sample with over 500,000 distinct CDR3 sequences, over 45% of them seen once. The specimen was peripheral blood or thyroid tissue (not recorded which). These receptors all stem from an adult woman with Graves' disease, either hyperthyroidism or ophthalmopathy (not recorded which).

The genes are TRBV20-1 and TRBJ1-4; D is uncertain. V lost 1 base, J lost 5 bases, and 11 bases lay in between. This CDR3 spans 14 amino acids. Looked up from germline, CDR1 is DFQATT and CDR2 is SNEGSKA (reference sequence). The CDR3 nucleotides read TGCAGTGCTAGAGTGGGAGGCGGAAATGAAAAACTGTTTTTT. Its translation is CSARVGGGNEKLFF.

This clonotype has only a few counts. The chain employs TRBV7-8 and TRBJ2-5, with a tentative D call TRBD2 (5 bases). Germline V lookup: CDR1 SGHVS, CDR2 FQNEAQ. The CDR3 consists of 13 residues. Trimming removed 7 bases at V and 5 bases at J, with 14 bases between. CDR3 sequence: CASTPGLRETQYF. The CDR3 nucleotides read TGTGCCAGCACCCCGGGGTTGCGGGAGACCCAGTACTTC.

V usage is TRBV30 and J usage is TRBJ2-7, with D possibly TRBD2 on 6 matching bases. This CDR3 contains 12 residues. Trimming took off 5 bases at V and 6 bases at J, with 14 bases between the two ends. Germline values: CDR1 GTSNPN, CDR2 SVGIG (reference sequence). The chain's CDR3 is CAWCVLSGEQYF. The CDR3, as DNA: TGTGCCTGGTGCGTACTTAGCGGCGAGCAGTACTTC.

This clonotype was observed many times. This chain connects TRBV9 to TRBJ1-1; no firm D call. Germline CDR1 SGDLS, CDR2 YYNGEE. Trimming took 0 bases from V and 11 from J, leaving 11 bases between them. This CDR3 region has 12 residues. The CDR3, as DNA: TGTGCCAGCAGCGTAGTCGGTGGAACCGCTTTCTTT. Protein product: CASSVVGGTAFF. Full variable domain (rest looked up from reference TRBV9 and TRBJ1-1): DSGVTQTPKHLITATGQRVTLRCSPRSGDLSVYWYQQSLDQGLQFLIQYYNGEERAKGNILERFSAQQFPDLHSELNLSSLELGDSALYFCASSVVGGTAFFGQGTRLTVV.

The J gene is TRBJ1-4, the V gene TRBV5-5; no firm D call. Germline lookup yields CDR1 SGHKS and CDR2 YYEKEE (reference sequence). The CDR3 is 15 residues long. V lost 5 bases, J lost 5 bases, and 16 bases lay in between. The CDR3 region is CASRSRVGRNEKLFF. CDR3 DNA: TGTGCCAGCAGAAGTAGGGTCGGGAGAAATGAAAAACTGTTTTTT.

This clonotype was counted once. This chain uses TRBV2 with TRBJ1-2; the match to TRBD1 covers 9 bases. V shed 4 bases, J shed 7 bases, and the junction held 7 bases outside the gene matches. The CDR3 is made up of 14 amino acids. Germline lookup yields CDR1 SNHLY and CDR2 FYNNEI. The CDR3 coding sequence is TGTGCCAGCAGTGTCCGGACAGGGGAAGTTGGCTACACCTTC. Translated, it gives CASSVRTGEVGYTF.

The CDR3 DNA reads as TGTGCCAGCAGCTCCTTTGGGGAGACCCAGTACTTC. It translates to CASSSFGETQYF. V usage is TRBV28 and J usage is TRBJ2-5; no clear D. Per germline, CDR1 MDHEN and CDR2 SYDVKM. Trimming removed 6 bases from V and 5 bases from J, with 10 bases in between. This CDR3 contains 12 residues.

This clonotype appeared many times. The chain has TRBV3-1 and TRBJ2-7; perhaps TRBD2 as D (6 bases). Trimming removed 2 bases at V and 7 bases at J, with 9 bases between. The CDR3 runs 12 residues. Germline CDR1 is LGHDT and CDR2 is YNNKEL (reference sequence). The chain's CDR3 is CASSQWGREQYF. CDR3 sequence (DNA): TGTGCCAGCAGCCAATGGGGGAGGGAGCAGTACTTC.

This clonotype has a handful of counts. V and J are TRBV18 and TRBJ2-7; 7 nucleotides line up with TRBD1. After removal of 2 bases from V and 0 bases from J, the junction contained 4 bases not matched to a gene. CDR1 is KGHSH, CDR2 LQKENI, per germline. The CDR3 consists of 15 residues. This CDR3 reads CASSPTRDSSYEQYF. Here the CDR3 DNA reads TGTGCCAGCTCACCAACCCGGGACAGCTCCTACGAGCAGTACTTC.

Points on this clonotype: Given the absence of the conserved phenylalanine or tryptophan at the CDR3 end, a read error is likely. The DNA is omitted, as the CDR3 cannot be located on it reliably, and the CDR3 follows TCRdb's listing. This chain links TRBV24-1 with TRBJ2-6; the table's D call TRBD2 went unverified against the DNA. Ends included, the CDR3 has 10 residues. Germline V CDR1 and CDR2: KGHDR, SFDVKD. This CDR3 reads CATSDQGGAT.

This clonotype has at least ten counts. V and J are TRBV10-3 and TRBJ2-3; D is unclear. This CDR3 has 11 amino acids. Germline assignment: CDR1 ENHRY and CDR2 SYGVKD. The ends were cut back, 10 bases at V and 4 bases at J, with 9 bases in the middle. The CDR3 here is CATTAADTQYF. CDR3 coding DNA: TGTGCCACTACAGCCGCAGATACGCAGTATTTT.

V and J are TRBV7-2 and TRBJ2-5; 9 nucleotides agree with TRBD1. V dropped 10 bases and J dropped 5; count of bases not matched to a gene: 14. Germline lookup yields CDR1 SGHTA and CDR2 FQGNSA. The CDR3 loop spans 15 amino acids. CDR3 in amino acids: CATSDNGQGYETQYF. The DNA of the CDR3 is TGTGCCACCAGTGACAATGGACAGGGGTACGAGACCCAGTACTTC.

The table lists this clonotype with many counts. The V gene is TRBV10-3, the J gene TRBJ2-7; 9 bases fit TRBD2. The germline V gene has CDR1 ENHRY and CDR2 SYGVKD. The CDR3 is made up of 17 amino acids. With 2 bases clipped from V and 0 bases from J, the junction kept 8 bases outside the gene matches. Here the CDR3 reads CAISERGASGVSYEQYF. The CDR3 DNA follows: TGTGCCATCAGTGAGAGGGGGGCTAGCGGGGTCTCCTACGAGCAGTACTTC.

This clonotype was detected once. V gene TRBV5-5 combines with J gene TRBJ1-3; D gene unclear. The CDR3 has 15 residues. V was pared by 3 bases and J by 7 bases, with 17 bases between. Germline V gene data show CDR1 as SGHKS and CDR2 as YYEKEE (reference sequence). CDR3 region: CASSSDGGYGNTIYF. The DNA for the CDR3 is TGTGCCAGCAGCTCGGACGGAGGCTATGGCAACACCATATATTTT.

The rearrangement joins TRBV7-2 to TRBJ1-4; D gene ambiguous. The length of the CDR3 is 15 residues. CDR1 is SGHTA and CDR2 is FQGNSA in the germline V gene. The V and J ends lost 3 bases and 7 bases respectively, with 15 bases between them. The CDR3 loop reads CASSFIRGMSEKLFF. The CDR3 DNA reads as TGTGCCAGCAGCTTCATTCGGGGAATGAGTGAAAAACTGTTTTTT.

Points on this clonotype: The junction departs from germline at one end; a sequencing error may be responsible. This chain joins TRBV7-8 and TRBJ1-6, with 8 positions matching TRBD1. Germline loops: CDR1 SGHVS, CDR2 FQNEAQ. CDR3 size: 15 residues. In DNA, the CDR3 is TGCGCCAGCAGCGTCACGGGACAGGAGGCCTCACCCCTCCACTTT. Translating gives CASSVTGQEASPLHF.

Comment on this clonotype: At one end, the junction sequence differs from germline, possibly due to a read error. CDR3 nucleotide sequence: TGTGCCACCAGTGGAAGGCGGGGGGGCGTTGGCACCGGGGAGCTGTTTTTT. This codes for CATSGRRGGVGTGELFF. The chain is built from TRBV6-5 and TRBJ2-2; TRBD2 matches at 9 bases. The germline CDR1 and CDR2 sequences are MNHEY and SVGAGI. The CDR3 is 17 amino acids.

This chain connects TRBV24-1 to TRBJ1-2, with D unclear. V lost 1 base to trimming and J lost 2 bases, with 7 bases between them. Germline V gene lookup returns CDR1 KGHDR and CDR2 SFDVKD. The CDR3 is 14 residues long. The DNA for the CDR3 is TGTGCCACCAGTGATTTCCCCGGGAACTATGGCTACACCTTC. Residues: CATSDFPGNYGYTF.

This clonotype has only a few counts. The chain couples TRBV10-3 to TRBJ1-1; 8 nucleotides align to TRBD1. Germline-derived CDR1 and CDR2 are ENHRY and SYGVKD. The CDR3 is made up of 11 amino acids. V gave up 5 bases and J gave up 14 bases; unmatched junction bases: 7. The CDR3 loop is CAISSGTGGFF. CDR3 in DNA: TGTGCCATCAGTTCCGGGACAGGAGGATTCTTT.